This T cell receptor beta chain was identified in a study of cytomegalovirus exposure and HLA in healthy donors. Whole-study results and caveats: Reportedly, TCR beta sequences accurately predicted HLA-A and HLA-B alleles in most subjects. A link between a missense DCLRE1C variant and TCR beta V- and J-gene trimming emerged from a later analysis. Donors belonging to an Asian-associated ancestry cluster reportedly showed fewer N-insertions in productive TCRs than the roughly 700-donor mean, according to what a later analysis found. Across donors, most TCRs were seen rarely, yet some public ones were widespread.

To note about this clone: As yet, its antigen is unknown.

CDR3 size: 14 residues. The germline V gene encodes CDR1 SGHRS and CDR2 YFSETQ. Trimming removed 4 bases from V and 6 bases from J; junction bases left unmatched: 10. The PCR was carried out with 60 Vbeta primers and 13 Jbeta primers. Produced via immunoSEQ multiplex PCR; TCRdb's table is partial and in-frame only. The profile covers around 190,000 clones, with almost 75% appearing a single time and about 3.1% taken by the ten largest. This sequence joins TRBV5-1 and TRBJ2-7; TRBD2 matches at 7 bases. The receptor was derived from a woman in her thirties in good health and CMV-seropositive. Sequencing was carried out using PBMCs. Here the CDR3 reads CASSPLGRAGEQYF. The CDR3 DNA reads TGCGCCAGCAGCCCCCTTGGGAGGGCGGGCGAGCAGTACTTC. Supplemented by reference TRBV5-1 and TRBJ2-7, the full variable domain reads KAGVTQTPRYLIKTRGQQVTLSCSPISGHRSVSWYQQTPGQGLQFLFEYFSETQRNKGNFPGRFSGRQFSNSRSEMNVSTLELGDSALYLCASSPLGRAGEQYFGPGTRLTVT.